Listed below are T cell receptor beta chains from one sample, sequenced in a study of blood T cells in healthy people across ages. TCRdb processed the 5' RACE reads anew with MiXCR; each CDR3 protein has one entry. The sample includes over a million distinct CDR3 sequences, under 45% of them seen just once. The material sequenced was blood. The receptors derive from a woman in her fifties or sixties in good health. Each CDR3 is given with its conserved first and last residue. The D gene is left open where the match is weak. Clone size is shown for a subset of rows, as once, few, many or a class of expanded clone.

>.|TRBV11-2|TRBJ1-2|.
CASSLGTGRPNYGYTF
TGTGCCAGCAGCTTGGGAACAGGGAGACCTAACTATGGCTACACCTTC
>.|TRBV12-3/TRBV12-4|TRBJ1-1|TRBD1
CATGWGDSRGAEAFF
TGTGCCACCGGCTGGGGGGACAGCCGAGGGGCCGAAGCTTTCTTT
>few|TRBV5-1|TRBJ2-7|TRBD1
CASSPTGTGGHEQYF
TGCGCCAGCAGCCCCACTGGGACAGGGGGCCACGAGCAGTACTTC
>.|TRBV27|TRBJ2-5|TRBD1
CASSRTGPLPETQYF
TGTGCCAGCAGCAGGACAGGACCTTTACCCGAGACCCAGTACTTC
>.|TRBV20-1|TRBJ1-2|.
CSASGSGAYYGYTF
TGCAGTGCTAGTGGGTCAGGGGCGTACTATGGCTACACCTTC
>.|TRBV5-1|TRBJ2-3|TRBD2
CASSFGELAGGYTDTQYF
TGCGCCAGCAGCTTTGGGGAACTAGCGGGAGGTTACACAGATACGCAGTATTTT
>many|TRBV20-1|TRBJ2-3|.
CSAPSERTSTDTQYF
TGCAGTGCGCCTAGCGAACGCACTAGCACAGATACGCAGTATTTT
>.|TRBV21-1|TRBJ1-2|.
CASSKDRGRGYTF
TGTGCCAGCAGCAAAGACAGGGGGAGAGGCTACACCTTC
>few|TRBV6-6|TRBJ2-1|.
CASSQGTSNNEQFF
TGTGCCAGCAGCCAGGGGACATCTAACAATGAGCAGTTCTTC
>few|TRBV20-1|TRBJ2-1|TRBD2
CSARLADLSYNEQFF
TGCAGTGCTAGACTAGCGGACCTCTCCTACAATGAGCAGTTCTTC
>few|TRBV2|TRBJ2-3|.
CASRGPIQGGTDTQYF
TGTGCCAGCAGGGGACCCATCCAGGGGGGAACAGATACGCAGTATTTT
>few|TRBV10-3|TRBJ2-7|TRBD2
CAISDPVRLAVEQYF
TGTGCCATCAGTGACCCCGTTAGACTAGCGGTCGAGCAGTACTTC
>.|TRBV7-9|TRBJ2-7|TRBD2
CASRKAGVYEQYF
TGTGCCAGCAGAAAAGCGGGAGTCTACGAGCAGTACTTC
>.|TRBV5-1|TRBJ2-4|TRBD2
CASSSGGASGAKNIQYF
TGCGCCAGCAGCTCGGGGGGGGCTAGCGGAGCCAAAAACATTCAGTACTTC
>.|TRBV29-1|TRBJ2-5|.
CSANGRNRQETQYF
TGCAGCGCCAACGGGCGCAACCGCCAAGAGACCCAGTACTTC
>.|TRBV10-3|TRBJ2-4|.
CAISDVEGLKNIQYF
TGTGCCATCAGTGATGTTGAGGGCCTAAAAAACATTCAGTACTTC
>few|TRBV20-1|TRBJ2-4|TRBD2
CSALIQTSGEQYF
TGCAGTGCACTGATCCAAACTAGCGGGGAGCAGTACTTC
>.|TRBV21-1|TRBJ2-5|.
CASSLGPGTMQETQYF
TGTGCCAGCAGCCTGGGCCCCGGGACGATGCAAGAGACCCAGTACTTC
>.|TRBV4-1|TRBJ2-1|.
CASSQAVHNEQFF
TGCGCCAGCAGCCAAGCCGTGCACAATGAGCAGTTCTTC
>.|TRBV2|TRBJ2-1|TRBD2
CASSDLAGRGNEQFF
TGTGCCAGCAGTGACCTAGCGGGGAGGGGGAATGAGCAGTTCTTC
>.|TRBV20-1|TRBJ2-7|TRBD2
CSATESGRTYNEQYF
TGCAGTGCAACCGAGAGCGGGAGAACCTACAATGAGCAGTACTTC
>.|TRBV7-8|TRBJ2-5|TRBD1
CASSLSATGGEDPQETQYF
TGTGCCAGCAGCTTATCTGCAACAGGGGGAGAGGACCCCCAAGAGACCCAGTACTTC
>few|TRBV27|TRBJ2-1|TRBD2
CASSGRLAGALNEQFF
TGTGCCAGCAGTGGCCGACTAGCGGGAGCTTTAAATGAGCAGTTCTTC
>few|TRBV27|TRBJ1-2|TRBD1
CASSFGRGVYGYTF
TGTGCCAGCAGTTTTGGCAGGGGGGTCTATGGCTACACCTTC
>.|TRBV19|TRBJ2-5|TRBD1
CASSFSGTGARKTQYF
TGTGCCAGTAGCTTCTCCGGGACAGGGGCGCGAAAGACCCAGTACTTC
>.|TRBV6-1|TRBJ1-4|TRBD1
CASSEAAPGTGIGDEEKLFF
TGTGCCAGCAGTGAAGCTGCCCCCGGGACAGGGATTGGGGATGAAGAAAAACTGTTTTTT
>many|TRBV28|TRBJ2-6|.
CASSTQASSGANVLTF
TGTGCCAGCAGCACACAGGCCAGCTCTGGGGCCAACGTCCTGACTTTC
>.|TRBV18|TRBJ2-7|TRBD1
CASSPPGLRDRHAYEQYF
TGTGCCAGCTCGCCCCCAGGCCTCCGGGACAGACACGCCTACGAGCAGTACTTC
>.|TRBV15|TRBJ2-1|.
CATSYDGSSYNEQFF
TGTGCCACCAGTTACGACGGAAGCTCCTACAATGAGCAGTTCTTC
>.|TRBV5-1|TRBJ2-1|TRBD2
CASSFAGVRNEQFF
TGCGCCAGCAGCTTTGCGGGAGTGCGGAATGAGCAGTTCTTC
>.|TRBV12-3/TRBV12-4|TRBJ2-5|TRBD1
CASSFDRGIETQYF
TGTGCCAGCAGTTTCGACAGGGGGATCGAGACCCAGTACTTC
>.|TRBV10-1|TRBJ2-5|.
CASSEVAGRQETQYF
TGCGCCAGCAGTGAAGTGGCAGGGAGGCAAGAGACCCAGTACTTC
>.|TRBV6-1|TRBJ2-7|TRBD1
CASSTGTGAPYEQYF
TGTGCCAGCAGTACAGGGACAGGAGCCCCCTACGAGCAGTACTTC
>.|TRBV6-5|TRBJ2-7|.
CASSPRMTGYSAQYF
TGTGCCAGCAGCCCCCGAATGACGGGGTACTCTGCCCAGTACTTC
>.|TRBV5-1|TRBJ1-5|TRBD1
CASSLDGQAYQPQHF
TGCGCCAGCAGCTTGGATGGACAGGCCTATCAGCCCCAGCATTTT
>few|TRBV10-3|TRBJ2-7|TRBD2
CAISRLAGDNEQYF
TGTGCCATCAGCAGACTAGCGGGAGACAATGAGCAGTACTTC
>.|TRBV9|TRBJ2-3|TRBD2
CASSVGVAGRPDTQYF
TGTGCCAGCAGCGTAGGAGTAGCGGGGAGACCAGATACGCAGTATTTT
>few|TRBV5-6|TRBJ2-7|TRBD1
CASSAGQGHEQYF
TGTGCCAGCAGCGCGGGACAGGGACACGAGCAGTACTTC
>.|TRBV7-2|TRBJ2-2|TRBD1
CASRPRGSGELFF
TGTGCCAGCAGGCCCAGGGGGAGCGGGGAGCTGTTTTTT
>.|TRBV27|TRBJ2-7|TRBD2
CASSPRRAGSYEQYF
TGTGCCAGCAGCCCGAGACGAGCGGGGTCCTACGAGCAGTACTTC
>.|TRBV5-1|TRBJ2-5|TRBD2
CASSRSGSRETQYF
TGCGCCAGCAGCCGGAGCGGGAGTAGAGAGACCCAGTACTTC
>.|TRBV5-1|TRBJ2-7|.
CASSRDPIYEQYF
TGCGCCAGCAGCCGCGACCCCATCTACGAGCAGTACTTC
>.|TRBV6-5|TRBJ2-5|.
CASSSSGTTGTQYF
TGTGCCAGCAGTTCCTCCGGGACAACAGGGACCCAGTACTTC
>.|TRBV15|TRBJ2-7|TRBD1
CAISRASPGQGYEQYF
TGTGCCATCAGCAGGGCGTCCCCCGGACAGGGCTACGAGCAGTACTTC
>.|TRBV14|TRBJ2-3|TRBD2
CASSQERTGGYTDTQYF
TGTGCCAGCAGCCAAGAGCGAACGGGAGGGTACACAGATACGCAGTATTTT
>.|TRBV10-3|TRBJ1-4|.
CAISERWGLGEKLFF
TGTGCCATCAGTGAAAGGTGGGGGCTTGGCGAAAAACTGTTTTTT
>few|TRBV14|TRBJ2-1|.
CASSHLRRISYNEQFF
TGTGCCAGCAGCCACCTTCGGCGGATCTCCTACAATGAGCAGTTCTTC
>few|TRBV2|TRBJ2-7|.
CASSEGGGGGLSTPLYEQYF
TGTGCCAGCAGTGAAGGGGGAGGGGGCGGACTTTCAACTCCTCTTTACGAGCAGTACTTC
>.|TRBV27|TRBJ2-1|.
CASSSQGGDYNEQFF
TGTGCCAGCAGTTCGCAGGGTGGGGACTACAATGAGCAGTTCTTC
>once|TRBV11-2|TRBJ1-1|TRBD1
CASSWGPWDRNTEAFF
TGTGCCAGCAGCTGGGGACCCTGGGACAGGAACACTGAAGCTTTCTTT
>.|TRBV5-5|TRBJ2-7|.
CASSLGPSWEQYF
TGTGCCAGCAGCTTGGGGCCCTCTTGGGAGCAGTACTTC
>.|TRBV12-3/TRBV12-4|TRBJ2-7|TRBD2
CASSFWAGGLNEQYF
TGTGCCAGCAGTTTTTGGGCGGGAGGGCTCAATGAGCAGTACTTC
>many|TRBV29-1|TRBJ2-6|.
CSVVGRVSGANVLTF
TGCAGCGTTGTTGGTCGGGTCTCTGGGGCCAACGTCCTGACTTTC
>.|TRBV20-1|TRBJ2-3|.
CSASQQGRGDTQYF
TGCAGTGCTAGCCAGCAGGGGAGGGGAGATACGCAGTATTTT
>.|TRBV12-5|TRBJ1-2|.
CASGHSNYGYTF
TGTGCTAGTGGCCACAGTAACTATGGCTACACCTTC
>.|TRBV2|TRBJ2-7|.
CASHLGLNSEQYF
TGTGCCAGCCATTTGGGGCTCAATAGCGAGCAGTACTTC
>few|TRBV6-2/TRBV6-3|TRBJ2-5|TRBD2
CASRHSRAGAQETQYF
TGTGCCAGCAGGCACTCGCGGGCGGGAGCGCAAGAGACCCAGTACTTC
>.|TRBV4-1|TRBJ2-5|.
CASSQDYLAIRETQYF
TGCGCCAGCAGCCAAGACTATCTAGCTATACGCGAGACCCAGTACTTC
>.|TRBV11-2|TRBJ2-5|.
CASSLDKLARAWETQYF
TGTGCCAGCAGCTTAGATAAACTAGCCCGGGCGTGGGAGACCCAGTACTTC